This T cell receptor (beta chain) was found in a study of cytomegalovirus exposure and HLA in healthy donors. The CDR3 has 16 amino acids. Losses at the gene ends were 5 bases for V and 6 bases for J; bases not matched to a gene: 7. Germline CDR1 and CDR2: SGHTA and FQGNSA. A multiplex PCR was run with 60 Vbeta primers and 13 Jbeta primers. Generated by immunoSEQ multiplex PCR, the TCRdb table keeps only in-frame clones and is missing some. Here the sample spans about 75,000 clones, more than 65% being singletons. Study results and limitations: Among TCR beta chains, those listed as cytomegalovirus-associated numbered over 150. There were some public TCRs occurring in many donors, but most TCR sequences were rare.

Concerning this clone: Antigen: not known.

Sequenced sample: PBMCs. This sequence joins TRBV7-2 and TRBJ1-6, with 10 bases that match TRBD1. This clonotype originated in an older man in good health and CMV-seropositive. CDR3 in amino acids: CASSTRQGAGNSPLHF. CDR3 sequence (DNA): TGTGCCAGCAGCACAAGACAGGGGGCGGGTAATTCACCCCTCCACTTT.